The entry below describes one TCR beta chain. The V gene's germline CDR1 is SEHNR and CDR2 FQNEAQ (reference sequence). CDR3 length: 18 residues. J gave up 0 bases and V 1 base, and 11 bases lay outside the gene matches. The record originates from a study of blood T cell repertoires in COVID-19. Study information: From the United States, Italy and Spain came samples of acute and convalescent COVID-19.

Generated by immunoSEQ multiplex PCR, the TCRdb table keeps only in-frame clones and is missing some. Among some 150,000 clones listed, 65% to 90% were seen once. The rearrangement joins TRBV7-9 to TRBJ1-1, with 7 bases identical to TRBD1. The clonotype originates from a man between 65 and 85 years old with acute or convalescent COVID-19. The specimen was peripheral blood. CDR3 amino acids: CASSLGGGGGSLNTEAFF. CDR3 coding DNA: TGTGCCAGCAGCTTAGGGGGTGGAGGGGGCTCGCTGAACACTGAAGCTTTCTTT.